The 6 T cell receptor beta chains listed next were all sequenced from one sample in a study of graft-versus-host responses after intestinal transplantation. The assay was immunoSEQ multiplex PCR, and TCRdb's table has in-frame clones only and misses some. The data contain tens of thousands of clones, less than 90% of them singletons. The antigens for these receptors are not known. Here the sequenced sample was unstimulated CD8+ T cells sorted from spleen or lymph node cells, taken before intestinal transplant. These receptors originate from a human donor who received an intestinal transplant.

This rearrangement joins TRBV7-7 to TRBJ2-7; D tentatively reads TRBD1 or TRBD2 (5 bases each). Germline CDR1 and CDR2: SSHAT and FNYEAQ (reference sequence). The CDR3 runs to 15 residues. V was pared by 2 bases and J by 5 bases, with 16 bases between. The CDR3 coding sequence is TGTGCCAGCAGCTTAACAGTGGCAGGGACGGACGAGCAGTACTTC. It encodes CASSLTVAGTDEQYF.

The rearrangement joins TRBV21-1 to TRBJ1-4; the table's D call of TRBD1 was not tested on the DNA. TRBV21-1 is an annotated pseudogene. CDR3 length equals 17 residues. The CDR3 nucleotides are TGTGCCAGCAGCAACAGGGGGCGCGAGACATCTAATGAAAAACTGTTTTTT. Translating gives CASSNRGRETSNEKLFF.

The gene calls are TRBV14 and TRBJ2-7, with D possibly being TRBD1 (5 bases). Germline values: CDR1 SGHDN, CDR2 FVKESK. CDR3 length equals 14 residues. Trimming shortened V by 2 bases and J by 0 bases, and 8 bases separated the two germline ends. The chain's CDR3 is CASSQRGTSYEQYF. As DNA, the CDR3 is TGTGCCAGCAGCCAAAGGGGCACCTCCTACGAGCAGTACTTC.

The genes are TRBV2 and TRBJ2-1, with D possibly being TRBD2 (6 bases). Per the germline V gene, CDR1 is SNHLY and CDR2 is FYNNEI. Trimming took off 8 bases at V and 0 bases at J, with 14 bases between the two ends. The CDR3 sequence is 15 residues long. The CDR3 DNA reads TGTGCCAGCCAAGGACTACAGAGCTCCTACAATGAGCAGTTCTTC. Its translation: CASQGLQSSYNEQFF.

The chain joins TRBV6-5 to TRBJ1-2, with a tentative D call TRBD1 (5 bases). The CDR3 covers 14 residues. With 6 bases removed from V and 2 bases from J, the gap between germline ends came to 13 bases. Germline CDR1 reads MNHEY; CDR2 reads SVGAGI. CDR3 region: CASRRDGENYGYTF. The CDR3, as DNA: TGTGCCAGCAGACGGGACGGTGAAAACTATGGCTACACCTTC.

The chain couples TRBV28 to TRBJ2-7, with D possibly matching TRBD1 (6 bases). Germline lookup yields CDR1 MDHEN and CDR2 SYDVKM. The CDR3 length is 12 residues. V was shortened by 7 bases and J by 2 bases, with 9 bases between the two germline ends. The CDR3 sequence: CASNRDTYEQYF. CDR3 coding DNA: TGTGCCAGCAACAGGGATACCTACGAGCAGTACTTC.